What follows describes a single TCR beta chain. The antigen is undetermined. This sample is drawn from a study of T cells in localized non-small cell lung cancer. Study results and limitations: Clonality of T cells reached its maximum in uninvolved adjacent lung, surpassing tumor. Adjacent lung tissue had a median about 52 of the top 100 clones found in the tumor. Only one tumor region went through sequencing, so heterogeneity may still be there.

The CDR3 has 15 amino acids. Trimming at V came to 5 bases and at J to 6 bases, leaving 12 bases not matched to a gene. Germline CDR1 and CDR2: MNHEY and SVGAGI. TCRdb's copy holds only in-frame clones and misses some; the assay was immunoSEQ multiplex PCR. The sample consists of around 70,000 clones, about nine tenths of them appearing once. The chain combines TRBV6-5 with TRBJ1-2, with TRBD1 matching 7 bases. The sequence derives from a male donor older than 55 with stage III squamous cell lung carcinoma. Sequences were derived from peripheral blood, sampled before any cancer treatment. CDR3 protein: CASSTDQGGFNGYTF. The CDR3 DNA reads TGTGCCAGCAGTACCGATCAGGGGGGTTTTAATGGCTACACCTTC.